The 27 T cell receptor beta chains below come from one sample, sequenced in a study of blood T cell repertoires in COVID-19. Only in-frame clones appear in the TCRdb table, and some are missing; sequencing was by immunoSEQ multiplex PCR. The sample gives around 300,000 clones, around nine tenths of which show up once; under 5% is in the top ten. The sequenced sample was peripheral blood. These receptor sequences come from a woman aged 45-60 years with active or convalescent COVID-19.

CDR3 sequence reads: CASSGTVLHGYTF. CDR3 DNA sequence: TGTGCCAGCAGCGGGACAGTCCTACATGGCTACACCTTC. The chain links TRBV3-1 (or the pseudogene TRBV3-2) to TRBJ1-2; 7 nucleotides agree with TRBD1. The ends lost 5 bases at V and 6 bases at J; junction bases unmatched: 6. Germline V gene data show CDR1 as LGHDT and CDR2 as YNNKEL (reference sequence). The CDR3 consists of 13 residues.

Turning to this clone: Different DNA sequences within this sample yield the same CDR3. This rearrangement joins TRBV5-1 to TRBJ1-6; TRBD1 might be the D (6 bases). Germline-derived CDR1 and CDR2 are SGHRS and YFSETQ. This CDR3 contains 15 residues. Trimming removed 0 bases from V and 7 bases from J, with 11 bases in between. CDR3 in amino acids: CASSLEGGGNSPLHF. The DNA of the CDR3 is TGCGCCAGCAGCTTGGAGGGAGGGGGAAATTCACCCCTCCACTTT.

V and J are TRBV9 and TRBJ2-7, with a weak D call TRBD1 (6 bases). Germline lookup yields CDR1 SGDLS and CDR2 YYNGEE. The V and J ends lost 0 bases and 3 bases respectively, with 13 bases between them. CDR3 length: 15 residues. CDR3 sequence (DNA): TGTGCCAGCAGCGTAGGACAGGCCAGTCTCTACGAGCAGTACTTC. It encodes CASSVGQASLYEQYF.

A single count supports this clone. The rearrangement joins TRBV7-2 to TRBJ2-7; D is ambiguous. V dropped 2 bases and J dropped 6 bases, with 5 bases sitting between them. This CDR3 contains 11 residues. Germline lookup yields CDR1 SGHTA and CDR2 FQGNSA. The DNA of the CDR3 is TGTGCCAGCAGCTTACGTAGCGAGCAGTACTTC. Its protein is CASSLRSEQYF.

The CDR3 bases are TGTGCCTGGAGTGGGCCAGGGGATTCCTACGAGCAGTACTTC. It is translated as CAWSGPGDSYEQYF. The chain recombines TRBV30 with TRBJ2-7; D possibly corresponds to TRBD1 (6 bases). CDR1 is GTSNPN, CDR2 SVGIG, per germline (reference sequence). The V end was cut by 1 base, the J end by 1 base, with 11 bases between. The CDR3 has 14 residues.

The chain couples TRBV6-6 to TRBJ2-7; TRBD2 might be the D (5 bases). The CDR3 is 14 amino acids. Germline V gene data show CDR1 as MNHNY and CDR2 as SVGAGI (reference sequence). The V end lost 5 bases, the J end lost 5 bases, and 16 bases lay between the germline ends. The CDR3 nucleotides are TGTGCCAGCAGTAAACTAGGTCGGACGGACGAGCAGTACTTC. Its protein product is CASSKLGRTDEQYF.

This clone was counted a single time. J is TRBJ1-5 and V is TRBV7-4; D gene uncertain. The V end was cut by 5 bases, the J end by 6 bases, with 8 bases between. This CDR3 has 12 amino acids. Per the germline V gene, CDR1 is SGHVT and CDR2 is SQSDAQ. The CDR3 loop reads CASSVGSQPQHF. CDR3 nucleotides: TGTGCCAGCAGCGTCGGGTCTCAGCCCCAGCATTTT.

The V and J genes are TRBV28 and TRBJ2-7, with 8 bases that match TRBD2. Germline assignment: CDR1 MDHEN and CDR2 SYDVKM. V lost 7 bases, J lost 0 bases, and 2 bases stayed unmatched. The CDR3 contains 13 residues. This CDR3 reads CASNSGSSYEQYF. In nucleotides, the CDR3 is TGTGCCAGCAACAGCGGGAGCTCCTACGAGCAGTACTTC.

The V gene is TRBV7-9, the J gene TRBJ1-1, with 7 bases matching TRBD1. Losses at the gene ends were 4 bases for V and 4 bases for J; bases not matched to a gene: 3. CDR3 length: 13 amino acids. Germline assignment: CDR1 SEHNR and CDR2 FQNEAQ (reference sequence). CDR3 protein: CASSSTGATEAFF. CDR3 coding DNA: TGTGCCAGCAGCTCTACAGGGGCCACTGAAGCTTTCTTT. Full variable domain (rest looked up from reference TRBV7-9 and TRBJ1-1): DTGVSQNPRHKITKRGQNVTFRCDPISEHNRLYWYRQTLGQGPEFLTYFQNEAQLEKSRLLSDRFSAERPKGSFSTLEIQRTEQGDSAMYLCASSSTGATEAFFGQGTRLTVV.

J is TRBJ2-1 and V is TRBV9; 10 bases agree with TRBD2. The J segment lost 9 bases and the V segment lost 0 bases, leaving 6 bases of the junction unmatched. Germline V CDR1 and CDR2: SGDLS, YYNGEE. CDR3 length equals 15 residues. DNA for the CDR3: TGTGCCAGCAGCGTAGAGTCTAGCGGGAGCGGTGAGCAGTTCTTC. It is translated as CASSVESSGSGEQFF.

J is TRBJ2-1 and V is TRBV18; D may be TRBD2 (5 bases). This CDR3 comprises 14 residues. The V end lost 4 bases, the J end lost 4 bases, and 11 bases lay between the germline ends. Per the germline V gene, CDR1 is KGHSH and CDR2 is LQKENI. CDR3 DNA sequence: TGTGCCAGCTCACTTGCGGGTCCGTACAATGAGCAGTTCTTC. It codes for CASSLAGPYNEQFF. Filled out from reference TRBV18 and TRBJ2-1, the complete variable domain reads NAGVMQNPRHLVRRRGQEARLRCSPMKGHSHVYWYRQLPEEGLKFMVYLQKENIIDESGMPKERFSAEFPKEGPSILRIQQVVRGDSAAYFCASSLAGPYNEQFFGPGTRLTVL.

The CDR3 spells CASSFNGGGTGTQYF. CDR3 nucleotide sequence: TGTGCCAGCAGTTTCAATGGCGGGGGTACCGGGACCCAGTACTTC. J is TRBJ2-5 and V is TRBV28; 7 bases are a match to TRBD2. This CDR3 region has 15 residues. Germline loops: CDR1 MDHEN, CDR2 SYDVKM. V lost 3 bases and J lost 7; bases outside the gene matches: 11.

This rearrangement joins TRBV5-1 to TRBJ1-4; TRBD1 agrees at 7 bases. The CDR3 extends over 23 amino acids. Germline V gene lookup returns CDR1 SGHRS and CDR2 YFSETQ. Germline trimming cut 0 bases from V and 8 bases from J; bases unmatched to any gene: 31. For the CDR3, the DNA is TGCGCCAGCAGCTTGGGTGTTGGGGGAACAGGGGCCACACTGGTATGGACGAGGGAAAAACTGTTTTTT. This sequence encodes CASSLGVGGTGATLVWTREKLFF.

The J gene is TRBJ2-7, the V gene TRBV28; 15 bases align to TRBD2. Germline V gene data show CDR1 as MDHEN and CDR2 as SYDVKM. With 4 bases clipped from V and 4 bases from J, the junction kept 17 bases outside the gene matches. The CDR3 totals 20 residues. CDR3 nucleotides: TGTGCCAGCAGTTACAAGGGACTAGCGGGAGGCCCTACCATAAGATACGAGCAGTACTTC. Translating gives CASSYKGLAGGPTIRYEQYF.

This clone turned up a few times. The rearrangement joins TRBV30 to TRBJ1-1, with a tentative D call TRBD1 (5 bases). Trimming took off 4 bases at V and 4 bases at J, with 10 bases between the two ends. The CDR3 loop spans 12 amino acids. Germline assignment: CDR1 GTSNPN and CDR2 SVGIG (reference sequence). The CDR3 coding sequence is TGTGCCTGGATCAGGGTCGTCACTGAAGCTTTCTTT. The encoded protein is CAWIRVVTEAFF.

The CDR3 sequence: CASSLGLLIYEQYF. The CDR3 DNA is TGTGCCAGCAGTTTGGGACTTCTAATCTACGAGCAGTACTTC. The rearrangement joins TRBV6-2 or TRBV6-3 to TRBJ2-7; weak D call: TRBD2 (6 bases). Germline V gives CDR1 MNHEY, CDR2 SVGEGT. The CDR3 covers 14 residues. V was cut by 4 bases and J by 3 bases, with 13 bases left in between.

This clone was found once. The chain employs TRBV29-1 and TRBJ1-4; D is undetermined. The ends were cut back, 7 bases at V and 5 bases at J, with 11 bases in the middle. The length of the CDR3 is 12 residues. Germline V lookup: CDR1 SQVTM, CDR2 ANQGSEA. DNA for the CDR3: TGCAGCGGGAAATCGGGGAATGAAAAACTGTTTTTT. Protein product: CSGKSGNEKLFF.

This clone was counted only a few times. CDR3 region: CASSTTDRGGYGYTF. CDR3 coding DNA: TGTGCCAGCAGTACTACGGACAGGGGAGGATATGGCTACACCTTC. This chain uses TRBV6-6 with TRBJ1-2; 9 positions agree with TRBD1. V dropped 5 bases and J dropped 5; count of bases not matched to a gene: 9. This CDR3 spans 15 amino acids. Germline values: CDR1 MNHNY, CDR2 SVGAGI (reference sequence).

The chain couples TRBV19 to TRBJ1-1; D gene ambiguous. This CDR3 is 14 amino acids long. CDR1 LNHDA and CDR2 SQIVND come from the germline V gene (reference sequence). V was cut by 3 bases and J by 1 base, with 9 bases left in between. Here the CDR3 DNA reads TGTGCCAGTAGTATTGGAACGGGGAACACTGAAGCTTTCTTT. This sequence encodes CASSIGTGNTEAFF.

J is TRBJ2-7 and V is TRBV6-5; 7 bases agree with TRBD1. Per germline, CDR1 MNHEY and CDR2 SVGAGI. CDR3 size: 14 residues. V was pared by 5 bases and J by 2 bases, with 6 bases of the junction left unmatched. The CDR3 here is CASSKTGSPYEQYF. The CDR3 DNA reads as TGTGCCAGCAGTAAGACAGGGAGTCCCTACGAGCAGTACTTC.

This rearrangement joins TRBV18 to TRBJ2-1; 8 bases match TRBD1. Losses at the gene ends were 3 bases for V and 8 bases for J; bases not matched to a gene: 9. Germline V gives CDR1 KGHSH, CDR2 LQKENI. The CDR3 runs to 15 residues. DNA for the CDR3: TGTGCCAGCTCACCGAAGCCGGACAGGGTAGATGAGCAGTTCTTC. It codes for CASSPKPDRVDEQFF.

The chain couples TRBV27 to TRBJ1-6; 9 nucleotides align to TRBD1. The V gene end was trimmed by 7 bases and the J gene end by 6 bases; junction bases not matched to a gene: 4. Germline-derived CDR1 and CDR2 are MNHEY and SMNVEV (reference sequence). The CDR3 consists of 14 residues. The CDR3, as DNA: TGTGCCAGCAAAGAACAGGGGGCTAATTCACCCCTCCACTTT. Its protein product is CASKEQGANSPLHF.

A note on this clone: Other DNA sequences in the sample encode the same CDR3. The genes are TRBV30 and TRBJ1-5; 7 bases match TRBD1. This CDR3 region has 13 residues. V was clipped by 3 bases and J by 6 bases; unmatched bases: 5. Germline V gene data show CDR1 as GTSNPN and CDR2 as SVGIG (reference sequence). The CDR3 loop reads CAWSADRTQPQHF. The CDR3 nucleotides read TGTGCCTGGAGCGCGGACAGGACTCAGCCCCAGCATTTT.

J is TRBJ2-7 and V is TRBV15; D might be TRBD2 (6 bases). The CDR3 extends over 14 amino acids. Looked up from germline, CDR1 is LNHNV and CDR2 is YYDKDF (reference sequence). V was clipped by 3 bases and J by 2 bases, with 11 bases between them. CDR3 amino acids: CATSRTREAYEQYF. The CDR3 nucleotides are TGTGCCACCAGCAGGACTAGGGAGGCCTACGAGCAGTACTTC.

The chain carries TRBV10-3 and TRBJ1-2, with D possibly being TRBD1 (5 bases). Germline V gene data show CDR1 as ENHRY and CDR2 as SYGVKD. The CDR3 has 12 residues. V was shortened by 2 bases and J by 5 bases, with 6 bases between the two germline ends. In DNA form, the CDR3 reads TGTGCCATCAGTGAGAGACAGTATGGCTACACCTTC. It is translated as CAISERQYGYTF.

The rearrangement joins TRBV19 to TRBJ2-1; 7 bases agree with TRBD2. The trim removed 8 bases at V and 5 bases at J, leaving 9 bases unmatched. The V gene's germline CDR1 is LNHDA and CDR2 SQIVND (reference sequence). This CDR3 is 14 amino acids long. The CDR3 protein is CASSRDYLDNEQFF. The DNA of the CDR3 is TGTGCCAGTTCTCGGGACTATCTCGACAATGAGCAGTTCTTC.

This chain joins TRBV6-4 and TRBJ2-5, with D perhaps TRBD1 (6 bases). The germline V gene has CDR1 MRHNA and CDR2 SNTAGT. CDR3 length equals 15 residues. Trimming removed 5 bases from V and 0 bases from J, with 13 bases in between. In DNA, the CDR3 is TGTGCCAGCAGTCGAGAACAGGGCAACCAAGAGACCCAGTACTTC. It is translated as CASSREQGNQETQYF.